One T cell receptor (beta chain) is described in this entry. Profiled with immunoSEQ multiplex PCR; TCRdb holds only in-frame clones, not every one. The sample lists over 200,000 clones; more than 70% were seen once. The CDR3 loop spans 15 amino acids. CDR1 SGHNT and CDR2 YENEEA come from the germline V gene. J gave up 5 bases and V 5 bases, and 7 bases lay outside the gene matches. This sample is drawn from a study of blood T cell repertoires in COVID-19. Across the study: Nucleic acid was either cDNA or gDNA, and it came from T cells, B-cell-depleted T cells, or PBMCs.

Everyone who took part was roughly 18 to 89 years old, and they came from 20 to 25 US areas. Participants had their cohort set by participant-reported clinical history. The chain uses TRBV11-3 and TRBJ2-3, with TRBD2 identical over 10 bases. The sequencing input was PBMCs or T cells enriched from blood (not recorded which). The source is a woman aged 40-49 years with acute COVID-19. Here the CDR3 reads CASSVPSSGRDTQYF. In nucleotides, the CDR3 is TGTGCCAGCAGCGTCCCCTCTAGCGGGAGAGATACGCAGTATTTT. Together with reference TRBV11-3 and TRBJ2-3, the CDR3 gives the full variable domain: EAGVVQSPRYKIIEKKQPVAFWCNPISGHNTLYWYLQNLGQGPELLIRYENEEAVDDSQLPKDRFSAERLKGVDSTLKIQPAELGDSAVYLCASSVPSSGRDTQYFGPGTRLTVL.